The sequence of this TCR beta chain was determined in a study of blood T cell repertoires in COVID-19. In the study overall: COVID-19 samples, acute and convalescent, were from the United States, Italy and Spain. The cDNA or gDNA used as material had been derived from T cells, B-cell-depleted T cells, or PBMCs.

V was cut by 0 bases and J by 0 bases, with 18 bases left in between. The CDR3 is 18 amino acids. Germline CDR1 is LGHNA and CDR2 is YNFKEQ. Authors' analysis steps: From reference gene primer amplification, estimates of nucleated cell counts were derived. Assay: immunoSEQ multiplex PCR; the TCRdb copy retains only in-frame clones and omits some. V, J and clone size derive from that table, while D and trimming were established from the DNA sequence. Of under 15,000 clones in the sample, around 83% were seen once. The TCR was taken from a man over 45 with active COVID-19. The V call is TRBV4-2, the J call TRBJ2-7; D remains ambiguous. The sequenced material came from peripheral blood. As DNA, the CDR3 is TGTGCCAGCAGCCAAGAAATCCTCTTCCAGTTAAGCTCCTACGAGCAGTACTTC. This sequence encodes CASSQEILFQLSSYEQYF.